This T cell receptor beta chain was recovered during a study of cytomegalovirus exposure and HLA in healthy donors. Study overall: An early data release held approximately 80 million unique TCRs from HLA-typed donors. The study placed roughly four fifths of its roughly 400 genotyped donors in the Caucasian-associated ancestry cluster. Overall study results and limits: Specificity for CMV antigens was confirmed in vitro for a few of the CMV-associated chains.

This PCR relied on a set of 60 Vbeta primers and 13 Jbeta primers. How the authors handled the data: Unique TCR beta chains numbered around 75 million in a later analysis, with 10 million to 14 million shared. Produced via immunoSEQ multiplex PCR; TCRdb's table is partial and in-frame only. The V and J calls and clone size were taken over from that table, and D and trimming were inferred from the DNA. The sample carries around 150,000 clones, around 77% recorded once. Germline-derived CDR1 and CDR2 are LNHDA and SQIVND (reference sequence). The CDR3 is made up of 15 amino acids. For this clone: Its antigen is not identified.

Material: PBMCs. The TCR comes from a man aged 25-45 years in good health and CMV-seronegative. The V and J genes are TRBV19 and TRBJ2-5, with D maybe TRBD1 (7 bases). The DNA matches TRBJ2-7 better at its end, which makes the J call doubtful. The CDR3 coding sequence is TGTGCCAGTAGTATAGCAGGGGGGCCGATTTACGAGCAGTACTTC. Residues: CASSIAGGPIYEQYF.